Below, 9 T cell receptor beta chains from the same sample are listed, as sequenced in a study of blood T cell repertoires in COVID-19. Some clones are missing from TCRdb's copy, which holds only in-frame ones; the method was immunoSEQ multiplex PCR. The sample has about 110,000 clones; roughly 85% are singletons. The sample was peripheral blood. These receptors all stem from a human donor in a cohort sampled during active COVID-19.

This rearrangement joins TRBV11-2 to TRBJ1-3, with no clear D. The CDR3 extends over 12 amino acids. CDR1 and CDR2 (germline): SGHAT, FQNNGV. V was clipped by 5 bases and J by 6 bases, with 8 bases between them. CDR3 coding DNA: TGTGCCAGCAGCGCCTATGAAAACACCATATATTTT. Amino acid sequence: CASSAYENTIYF.

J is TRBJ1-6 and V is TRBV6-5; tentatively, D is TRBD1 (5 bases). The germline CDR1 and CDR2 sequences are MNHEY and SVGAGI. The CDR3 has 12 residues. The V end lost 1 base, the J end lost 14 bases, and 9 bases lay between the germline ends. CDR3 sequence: CASSYFGGSLHF. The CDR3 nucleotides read TGTGCCAGCAGTTACTTTGGGGGGTCCCTCCACTTT.

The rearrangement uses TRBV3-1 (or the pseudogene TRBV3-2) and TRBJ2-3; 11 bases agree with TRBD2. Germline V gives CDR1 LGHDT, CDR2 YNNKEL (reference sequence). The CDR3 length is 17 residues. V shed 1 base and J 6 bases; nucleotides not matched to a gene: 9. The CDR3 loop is CASSQGLTSGRGDTQYF. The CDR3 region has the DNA TGTGCCAGCAGCCAAGGCCTCACTAGCGGGAGAGGGGATACGCAGTATTTT.

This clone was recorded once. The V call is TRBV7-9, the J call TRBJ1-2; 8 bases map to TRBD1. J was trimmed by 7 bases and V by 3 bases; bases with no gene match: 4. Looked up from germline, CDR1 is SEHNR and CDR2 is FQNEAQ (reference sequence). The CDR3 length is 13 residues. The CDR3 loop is CASSFGQGFGYTF. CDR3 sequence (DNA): TGTGCCAGCAGCTTCGGACAGGGATTTGGCTACACCTTC.

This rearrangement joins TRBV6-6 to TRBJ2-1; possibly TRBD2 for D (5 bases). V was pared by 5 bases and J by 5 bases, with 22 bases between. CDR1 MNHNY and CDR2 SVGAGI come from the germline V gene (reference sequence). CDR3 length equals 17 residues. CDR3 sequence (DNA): TGTGCCAGCAGTCCCGGACGGGATCTCAAGGTTAACAATGAGCAGTTCTTC. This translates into CASSPGRDLKVNNEQFF.

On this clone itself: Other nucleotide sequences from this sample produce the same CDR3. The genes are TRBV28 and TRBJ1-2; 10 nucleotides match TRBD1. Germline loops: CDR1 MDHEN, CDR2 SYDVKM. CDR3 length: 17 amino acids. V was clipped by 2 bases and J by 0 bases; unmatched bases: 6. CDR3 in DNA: TGTGCCAGCAGTTTACAGAGGACAGGGGGGACTAACTATGGCTACACCTTC. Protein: CASSLQRTGGTNYGYTF.

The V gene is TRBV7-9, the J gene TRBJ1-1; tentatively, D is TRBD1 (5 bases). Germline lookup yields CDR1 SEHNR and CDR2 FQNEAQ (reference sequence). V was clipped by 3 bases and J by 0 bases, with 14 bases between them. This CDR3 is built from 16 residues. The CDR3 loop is CASSLGSGTLNTEAFF. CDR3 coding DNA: TGTGCCAGCAGCTTGGGTTCCGGGACTCTGAACACTGAAGCTTTCTTT. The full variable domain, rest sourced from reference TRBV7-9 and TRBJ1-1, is DTGVSQNPRHKITKRGQNVTFRCDPISEHNRLYWYRQTLGQGPEFLTYFQNEAQLEKSRLLSDRFSAERPKGSFSTLEIQRTEQGDSAMYLCASSLGSGTLNTEAFFGQGTRLTVV.

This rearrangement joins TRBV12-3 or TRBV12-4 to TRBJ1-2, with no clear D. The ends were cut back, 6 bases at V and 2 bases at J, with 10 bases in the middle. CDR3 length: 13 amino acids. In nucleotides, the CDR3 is TGTGCCAGCAGCTCCGGGATGAACTATGGCTACACCTTC. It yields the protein CASSSGMNYGYTF.

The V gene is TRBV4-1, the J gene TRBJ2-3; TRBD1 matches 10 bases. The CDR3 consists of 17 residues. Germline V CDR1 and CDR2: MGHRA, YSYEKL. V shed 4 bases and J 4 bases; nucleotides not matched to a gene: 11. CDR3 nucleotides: TGCGCCAGCAGCCGACGGGCCGGGACAGGGGTTCCAGATACGCAGTATTTT. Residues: CASSRRAGTGVPDTQYF.